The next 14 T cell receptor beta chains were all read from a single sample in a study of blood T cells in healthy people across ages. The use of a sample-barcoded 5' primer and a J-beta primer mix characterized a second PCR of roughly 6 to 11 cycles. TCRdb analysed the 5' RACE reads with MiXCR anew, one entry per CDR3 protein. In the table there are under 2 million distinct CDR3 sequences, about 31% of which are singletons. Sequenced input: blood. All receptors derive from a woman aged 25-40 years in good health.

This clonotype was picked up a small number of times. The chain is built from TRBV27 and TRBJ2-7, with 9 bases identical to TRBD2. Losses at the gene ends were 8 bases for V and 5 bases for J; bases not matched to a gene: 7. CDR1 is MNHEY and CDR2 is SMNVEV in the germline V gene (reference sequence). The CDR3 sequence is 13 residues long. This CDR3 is CASCQGLAHEQYF. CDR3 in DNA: TGTGCCAGCTGTCAGGGACTAGCCCACGAGCAGTACTTC.

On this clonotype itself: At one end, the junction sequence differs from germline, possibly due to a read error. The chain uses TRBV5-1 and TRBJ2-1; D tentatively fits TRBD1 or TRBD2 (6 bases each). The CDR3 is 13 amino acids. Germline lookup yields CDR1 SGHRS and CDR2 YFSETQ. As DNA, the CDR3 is TGCGCCGGCAGCTTGGGGGGCGGCGATGAGCAGTTCTTC. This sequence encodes CAGSLGGGDEQFF.

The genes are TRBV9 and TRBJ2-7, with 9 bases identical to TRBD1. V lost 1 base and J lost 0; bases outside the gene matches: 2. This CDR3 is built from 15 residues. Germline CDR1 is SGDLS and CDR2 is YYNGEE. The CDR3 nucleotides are TGTGCCAGCAGCGTAACAGGGGGCGTCTCCTACGAGCAGTACTTC. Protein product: CASSVTGGVSYEQYF.

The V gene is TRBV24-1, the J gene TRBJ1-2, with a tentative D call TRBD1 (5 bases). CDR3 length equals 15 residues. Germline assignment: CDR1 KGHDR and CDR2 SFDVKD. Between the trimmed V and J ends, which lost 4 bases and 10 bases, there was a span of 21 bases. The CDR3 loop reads CATSDPLRGSPIYTF. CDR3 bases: TGTGCCACCAGTGACCCTTTGCGGGGGTCTCCCATCTACACCTTC.

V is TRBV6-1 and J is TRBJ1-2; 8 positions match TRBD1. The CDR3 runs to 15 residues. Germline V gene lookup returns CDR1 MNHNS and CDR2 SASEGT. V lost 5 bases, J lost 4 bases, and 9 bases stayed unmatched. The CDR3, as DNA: TGTGCCAGCAGTCAAAAACAGGGGGTGGTCTATGGCTACACCTTC. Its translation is CASSQKQGVVYGYTF.

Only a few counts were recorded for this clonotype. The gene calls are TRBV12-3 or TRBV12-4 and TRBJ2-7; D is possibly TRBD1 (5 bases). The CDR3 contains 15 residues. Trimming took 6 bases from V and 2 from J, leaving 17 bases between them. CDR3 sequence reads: CASRPSLGVAYEQYF. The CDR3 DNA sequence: TGTGCCAGCAGACCCTCGTTAGGGGTGGCCTACGAGCAGTACTTC.

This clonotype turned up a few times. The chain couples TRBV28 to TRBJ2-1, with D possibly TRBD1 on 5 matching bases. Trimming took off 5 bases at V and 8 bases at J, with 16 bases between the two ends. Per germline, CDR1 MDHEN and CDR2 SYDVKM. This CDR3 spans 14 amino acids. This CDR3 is CASSDRQGRDEQFF. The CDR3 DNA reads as TGTGCCAGCAGTGATCGTCAGGGTCGCGATGAGCAGTTCTTC.

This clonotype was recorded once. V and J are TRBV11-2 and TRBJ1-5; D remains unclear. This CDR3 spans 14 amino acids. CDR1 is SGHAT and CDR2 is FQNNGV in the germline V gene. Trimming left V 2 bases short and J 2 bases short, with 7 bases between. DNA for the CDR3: TGTGCCAGCAGCTTACCGCAGGGCAATCAGCCCCAGCATTTT. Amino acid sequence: CASSLPQGNQPQHF.

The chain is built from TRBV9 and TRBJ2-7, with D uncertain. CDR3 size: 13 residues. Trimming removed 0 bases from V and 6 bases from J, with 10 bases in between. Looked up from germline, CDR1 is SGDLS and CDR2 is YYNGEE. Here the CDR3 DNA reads TGTGCCAGCAGCGTAGAAGGGTTTAGCGAGCAGTACTTC. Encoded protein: CASSVEGFSEQYF.

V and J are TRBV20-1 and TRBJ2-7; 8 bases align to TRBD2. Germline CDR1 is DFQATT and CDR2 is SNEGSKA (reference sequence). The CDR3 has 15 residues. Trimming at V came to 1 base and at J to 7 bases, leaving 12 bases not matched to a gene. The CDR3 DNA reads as TGCAGTGCTAGAGGGAGGGGACTAGTGGTCCGGGAGCAGTACTTC. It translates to CSARGRGLVVREQYF.

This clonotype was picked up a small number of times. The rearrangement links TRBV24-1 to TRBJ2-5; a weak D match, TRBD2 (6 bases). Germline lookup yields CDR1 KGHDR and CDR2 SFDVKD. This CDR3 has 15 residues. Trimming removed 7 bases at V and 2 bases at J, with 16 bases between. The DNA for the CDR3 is TGTGCCACCAGCCAAAGAGCGGGCATTCAAGAGACCCAGTACTTC. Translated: CATSQRAGIQETQYF.

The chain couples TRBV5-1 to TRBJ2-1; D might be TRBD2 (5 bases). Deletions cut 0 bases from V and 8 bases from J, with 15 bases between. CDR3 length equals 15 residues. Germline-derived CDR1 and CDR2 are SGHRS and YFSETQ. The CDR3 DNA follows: TGCGCCAGCAGCTTGGAGGCGCGGGCATCGGATGAGCAGTTCTTC. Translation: CASSLEARASDEQFF.

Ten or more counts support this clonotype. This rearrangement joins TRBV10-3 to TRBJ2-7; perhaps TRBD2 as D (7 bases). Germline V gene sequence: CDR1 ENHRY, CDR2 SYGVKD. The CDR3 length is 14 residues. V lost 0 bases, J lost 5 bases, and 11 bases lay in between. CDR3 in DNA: TGTGCCATCAGTGAGTCAGGCGGGGGCAACGAGCAGTACTTC. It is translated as CAISESGGGNEQYF.

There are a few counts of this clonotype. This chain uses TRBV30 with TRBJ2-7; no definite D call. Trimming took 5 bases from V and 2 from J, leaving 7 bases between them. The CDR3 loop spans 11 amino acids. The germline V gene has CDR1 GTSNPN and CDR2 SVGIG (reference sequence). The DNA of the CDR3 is TGTGCCTGGGCAGTGCCCTACGAGCAGTACTTC. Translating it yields CAWAVPYEQYF.